This T cell receptor beta chain was found in a study of blood T cell repertoires in COVID-19. About the study: Some COVID-19 samples were acute and others convalescent; all came from the United States, Italy and Spain. Sample material is recorded as cDNA or gDNA derived from T cells, B-cell-depleted T cells, or PBMCs.

Trimming shortened V by 2 bases and J by 2 bases, and 8 bases separated the two germline ends. Looked up from germline, CDR1 is SGHTS and CDR2 is YDEGEE. The CDR3 is made up of 14 amino acids. In the original analysis: Reference gene primer amplification in the assay estimated nucleated cell counts. The method was immunoSEQ multiplex PCR; TCRdb's version includes in-frame clones alone and lacks a portion of them. V, J and clone size were drawn from that table, and D and trimming were deduced from the DNA. The sample lists roughly 80,000 clones; over 75% were seen once. V is TRBV5-8 and J is TRBJ2-1; possibly TRBD2 for D (6 bases). This receptor was identified in an elderly man with acute or convalescent COVID-19. Sequenced material: peripheral blood. The CDR3 DNA sequence: TGTGCCAGCAGCTTACGGGGGACCTACAATGAGCAGTTCTTC. This codes for CASSLRGTYNEQFF.